The 10 T cell receptor beta chains below all came from one sample that was sequenced in a study of blood T cells in healthy people across ages (dated by TCRdb to the mid-2010s). Library generation was performed with 5' RACE. Sequencing was carried out with an Illumina HiSeq 2500. A second PCR of roughly 7 to 11 cycles was performed with a sample-barcoded 5' primer and a J-beta primer mix. Clones were called with MiXCR by TCRdb after fastp trimmed the public reads at Q25, and only in-frame beta chains were retained. Rows are unified per CDR3 protein, each entry keeping the most common DNA and genes. Across this sample there are about 780,000 distinct CDR3 sequences, with under 30% seen only once. In total, the top ten clones hold less than 3.5% of the sample. The data also belong to a second study, concerning T cells of mothers and their children.

Material for sequencing was blood. The receptors here all came from a boy younger than 18 in good health.

This clonotype has only a few counts. The chain carries TRBV14 and TRBJ2-6; D gene unclear. Germline-derived CDR1 and CDR2 are SGHDN and FVKESK. The V end was cut by 0 bases, the J end by 0 bases, with 6 bases between. The CDR3 sequence is 16 residues long. The CDR3, as DNA: TGTGCCAGCAGCCAAGATTTCGGCTCTGGGGCCAACGTCCTGACTTTC. Protein product: CASSQDFGSGANVLTF. Variable domain in full (rest from reference TRBV14 and TRBJ2-6): EAGVTQFPSHSVIEKGQTVTLRCDPISGHDNLYWYRRVMGKEIKFLLHFVKESKQDESGMPNNRFLAERTGGTYSTLKVQPAELEDSGVYFCASSQDFGSGANVLTFGAGSRLTVL.

The chain employs TRBV4-3 and TRBJ2-4; TRBD1 is a possible D gene (5 bases). The CDR3 loop spans 14 amino acids. CDR1 is LGHNA and CDR2 is YSLEER in the germline V gene. With 0 bases removed from V and 8 bases from J, the gap between germline ends came to 11 bases. CDR3 region: CASSQDRGWDIQYF. The CDR3 DNA follows: TGCGCCAGCAGCCAAGATAGGGGATGGGACATTCAGTACTTC.

This clonotype was seen a few times. The rearrangement joins TRBV7-9 to TRBJ2-5, with TRBD2 as a possible D gene (6 bases). The CDR3 has 15 residues. Between the trimmed V and J ends, which lost 3 bases and 3 bases, there was a span of 14 bases. From germline, CDR1 is SEHNR and CDR2 FQNEAQ (reference sequence). The CDR3 sequence is CASSLTMGTEETQYF. DNA of the CDR3: TGTGCCAGCAGCTTGACTATGGGGACTGAAGAGACCCAGTACTTC.

In its sample, this clonotype was seen a few times. The chain recombines TRBV12-3 or TRBV12-4 with TRBJ2-6; D may correspond to TRBD1 or TRBD2 (5 bases each). V was shortened by 8 bases and J by 2 bases, with 7 bases between the two germline ends. This CDR3 region has 13 residues. CDR3 protein: CASGTAGANVLTF. The CDR3 bases are TGTGCCAGCGGGACGGCTGGGGCCAACGTCCTGACTTTC.

Note on this clonotype: Compared with germline, one end of the junction differs, possibly owing to a read error. This rearrangement joins TRBV7-7 to TRBJ2-5; 7 bases align to TRBD1. CDR1 is SSHAT and CDR2 is FNYEAQ in the germline V gene (reference sequence). The CDR3 is made up of 14 amino acids. CDR3 in amino acids: CASSLVTGVETQYF. The CDR3, as DNA: TGTGCTAGCAGCTTAGTTACAGGGGTAGAGACCCAGTACTTC.

This clonotype occurred a few times. This sequence joins TRBV20-1 and TRBJ1-5; D may be TRBD1 (5 bases). Trimming left V 6 bases short and J 4 bases short, with 19 bases between. The CDR3 is 15 residues long. Per germline, CDR1 DFQATT and CDR2 SNEGSKA (reference sequence). Written as DNA, the CDR3 is TGCAGTGCCAGTTGGGGGAAGGGTTCAAATCAGCCCCAGCATTTT. Its translation: CSASWGKGSNQPQHF.

The rearrangement uses TRBV29-1 and TRBJ2-7; 7 nucleotides align to TRBD2. CDR1 is SQVTM, CDR2 ANQGSEA, per germline. CDR3 length: 12 residues. J lost 3 bases, V lost 7 bases, and 6 bases had no gene match. The CDR3 sequence: CSAIGGGYEQYF. CDR3 nucleotide sequence: TGCAGCGCCATTGGGGGGGGCTACGAGCAGTACTTC.

This clonotype was seen a few times. The chain couples TRBV20-1 to TRBJ1-1, with 12 nucleotides matching TRBD1. The V segment lost 2 bases and the J segment 4 bases; nucleotides outside the gene matches: 8. Per the germline V gene, CDR1 is DFQATT and CDR2 is SNEGSKA (reference sequence). The CDR3 has 16 amino acids. The CDR3 DNA sequence: TGCAGTGCTAGACCCTATCGGGACAGGGGGCGCACTGAAGCTTTCTTT. Residues: CSARPYRDRGRTEAFF.

To note about this clonotype: Germline and junction disagree at one end, which may indicate a read error. The rearrangement joins TRBV20-1 to TRBJ2-7; maybe TRBD1 (6 bases). This CDR3 region has 14 residues. Germline V gives CDR1 DFQATT, CDR2 SNEGSKA (reference sequence). CDR3 coding DNA: TGCAGTGCTAGAGCCTCACAGGGTGGCAACGAGCGGTACTTC. Translating it yields CSARASQGGNERYF.

This clonotype has a handful of counts. The V call is TRBV9, the J call TRBJ1-2; TRBD1 matches at 7 bases. This CDR3 comprises 15 residues. Trimming cost V 4 bases and J 8 bases; bases outside gene matches: 14. CDR1 is SGDLS and CDR2 is YYNGEE in the germline V gene. DNA of the CDR3: TGTGCCAGCAGCACCCAAGGGACAGCAGGTGAAGGCTACACCTTC. It is translated as CASSTQGTAGEGYTF.